This is a list of T cell receptor beta chains from one sample in a study of shared clonotypes between healthy human individuals. The data were produced by immunoSEQ multiplex PCR, yet TCRdb's version contains in-frame clones alone and is incomplete. The sample gives about 450,000 clones, roughly three quarters of which show up once; approximately 13% is in the top ten. Sequencing used PBMCs. The receptors were gathered from a woman in her thirties or forties in good health. Some clones in this sample may be carry-over from other donors' samples. Each CDR3 is given with its conserved first and last residue. D genes are given only for firm matches. Clone size is shown for a subset of rows, as once, few, many or a class of expanded clone.

.	TRBV18	TRBJ1-2	TRBD1	CASSPTTGGTNYGYTF	TGTGCCAGCTCACCAACTACAGGGGGCACTAACTATGGCTACACCTTC
.	TRBV28	TRBJ2-5	.	CASSRSQGRETQYF	TGTGCCAGCAGTCGCTCTCAGGGGCGGGAGACCCAGTACTTC
.	TRBV6-1	TRBJ2-1	TRBD1	CASSVRQGPDNEQFF	TGTGCCAGCAGTGTCCGACAGGGGCCCGACAATGAGCAGTTCTTC
.	TRBV6-5	TRBJ2-7	TRBD1	CASRLTGTGGGRQYF	TGTGCCAGCAGATTGACAGGGACAGGGGGCGGCCGGCAGTACTTC
.	TRBV6-6	TRBJ2-5	.	CASSLQGGGETQYF	TGTGCCAGCAGTTTACAGGGAGGTGGGGAGACCCAGTACTTC
few	TRBV27	TRBJ1-3	.	CALGQAPGNTIYF	TGTGCCCTAGGGCAGGCCCCTGGAAACACCATATATTTT
few	TRBV4-3	TRBJ1-1	.	CASSQAARGTEAFF	TGCGCCAGCAGCCAAGCGGCGAGGGGGACTGAAGCTTTCTTT
.	TRBV28	TRBJ2-7	.	CASSSDSHEQYF	TGTGCCAGCAGTTCCGACAGCCACGAGCAGTACTTC
.	TRBV9	TRBJ2-1	TRBD1	CASSDRGSYNEQFF	TGTGCCAGCAGCGACAGGGGCTCCTACAATGAGCAGTTCTTC
.	TRBV25-1	TRBJ2-7	.	CASSEFGQRGEQYF	TGTGCCAGCAGTGAATTCGGACAGAGGGGCGAGCAGTACTTC
.	TRBV7-8	TRBJ1-5	TRBD1	CASSLGEGGSVNQPQHF	TGTGCCAGCAGCTTGGGGGAAGGGGGCTCTGTCAATCAGCCCCAGCATTTT
.	TRBV2	TRBJ2-3	TRBD2	CAHKRTSPTDTQYF	TGTGCCCATAAGAGGACTAGTCCCACAGATACGCAGTATTTT
.	TRBV7-9	TRBJ1-6	.	CATGAGDSPLHF	TGTGCCACCGGGGCAGGGGACTCACCCCTCCACTTT
many	TRBV7-6	TRBJ2-7	TRBD2	CASTPGLAGYEQYF	TGTGCCAGCACCCCGGGACTAGCGGGATACGAGCAGTACTTC
once	TRBV4-3	TRBJ2-1	.	CASSQDLRDQQFF	TGCGCCAGCAGCCAAGATTTGCGGGACCAGCAGTTCTTC
.	TRBV2	TRBJ2-2	.	CASSRDFTGELFF	TGTGCCAGCAGTCGGGACTTCACCGGGGAGCTGTTTTTT
.	TRBV4-1	TRBJ2-6	TRBD1	CASSFTLRDSRSGANVLTF	TGCGCCAGCAGCTTTACCTTAAGGGACAGCCGCTCTGGGGCCAACGTCCTGACTTTC
.	TRBV27	TRBJ2-7	TRBD2	CASSWTLPGTSGRGEQYF	TGTGCCAGCAGTTGGACCTTACCGGGGACTAGCGGGAGAGGGGAGCAGTACTTC
.	TRBV11-3	TRBJ2-7	.	CASSLGLGYEQYF	TGTGCCAGCAGCTTAGGGTTGGGCTACGAGCAGTACTTC
.	TRBV11-2	TRBJ2-1	TRBD2	CASSSLAGGAYNEQFF	TGTGCCAGCAGCTCATTAGCGGGAGGCGCCTACAATGAGCAGTTCTTC
few	TRBV10-2	TRBJ2-3	.	CASSVTSLTDTQYF	TGCGCCAGCAGTGTAACCAGTCTGACAGATACGCAGTATTTT
.	TRBV19	TRBJ2-7	.	CASSRASAYEQYF	TGTGCCAGTAGTAGGGCATCCGCCTACGAGCAGTACTTC
once	TRBV9	TRBJ2-3	.	CASSAVPGLYLSTDTQYF	TGTGCCAGCAGCGCAGTCCCGGGACTTTACCTCAGCACAGATACGCAGTATTTT
.	TRBV9	TRBJ1-1	TRBD1	CASSVEGRGAFF	TGTGCCAGCAGCGTAGAGGGCAGGGGGGCTTTCTTT
.	TRBV7-7	TRBJ2-1	.	CASSLMDSVEQFF	TGTGCTAGCAGCTTGATGGACTCCGTTGAGCAGTTCTTC
.	TRBV5-1	TRBJ2-5	TRBD1	CASSHGTGWEETQYF	TGCGCCAGCAGCCACGGGACAGGATGGGAAGAGACCCAGTACTTC
once	TRBV30	TRBJ1-2	.	CAWSVTGYGYTF	TGTGCCTGGAGTGTAACAGGGTATGGCTACACCTTC
many	TRBV4-3	TRBJ2-7	.	CASSQFAGPYEQYF	TGCGCCAGCAGCCAATTTGCGGGGCCCTACGAGCAGTACTTC
.	TRBV11-1	TRBJ2-7	TRBD1	CASSLSTGGSYEQYF	TGTGCCAGCAGCTTATCGACAGGGGGATCCTACGAGCAGTACTTC
.	TRBV7-2	TRBJ2-7	.	CASRRTGPYEQYF	TGTGCCAGCAGGCGGACGGGTCCCTACGAGCAGTACTTC
.	TRBV5-4	TRBJ2-7	TRBD2	CASSYGLATLSEQYF	TGTGCCAGCAGCTACGGACTAGCGACTCTATCCGAGCAGTACTTC
.	TRBV28	TRBJ2-1	TRBD2	CASSSMGTSVGNEQFF	TGTGCCAGCAGTTCAATGGGGACTAGCGTAGGCAATGAGCAGTTCTTC
.	TRBV11-1	TRBJ2-7	.	CASSLDGYSYEQYF	TGTGCCAGCAGCTTAGATGGGTACTCCTACGAGCAGTACTTC
.	TRBV5-1	TRBJ2-3	.	CASKEGYTDTQYF	TGCGCCAGCAAGGAGGGTTACACAGATACGCAGTATTTT
once	TRBV9	TRBJ1-2	.	CASSSRGTYGYTF	TGTGCCAGCAGCTCCCGGGGAACCTATGGCTACACCTTC
.	TRBV27	TRBJ2-2	.	CASTPRRDTGELFF	TGTGCCAGCACTCCCCGGAGGGACACCGGGGAGCTGTTTTTT
once	TRBV5-1	TRBJ2-7	.	CASSPGGRSYEQYF	TGCGCCAGCAGCCCCGGGGGACGGTCCTACGAGCAGTACTTC
few	TRBV2	TRBJ2-6	.	CASSRQVSGANVLTF	TGTGCCAGCAGCCGACAGGTCTCTGGGGCCAACGTCCTGACTTTC
.	TRBV30	TRBJ1-1	.	CAWSDEERPEAFF	TGTGCCTGGAGTGATGAGGAGCGTCCTGAAGCTTTCTTT
.	TRBV7-9	TRBJ2-5	.	CASSPTGGVGETQYF	TGTGCCAGCAGCCCCACAGGGGGGGTCGGGGAGACCCAGTACTTC
.	TRBV4-2	TRBJ2-1	TRBD2	CASSQDPAGLAALNEQFF	TGTGCCAGCAGCCAAGATCCCGCGGGGCTAGCGGCACTCAATGAGCAGTTCTTC
.	TRBV5-6	TRBJ1-1	.	CASSLAGLTGEAFF	TGTGCCAGCAGCTTGGCTGGCCTAACAGGTGAAGCTTTCTTT
.	TRBV2	TRBJ2-7	TRBD1	CASSGGQGSPYEQYF	TGTGCCAGCAGTGGGGGACAGGGGAGTCCTTACGAGCAGTACTTC
.	TRBV19	TRBJ1-2	.	CASSIAGTDLYGYTF	TGTGCCAGTAGTATAGCCGGGACGGACCTTTATGGCTACACCTTC
.	TRBV4-2	TRBJ2-3	.	CASSQALRADTQYF	TGTGCCAGCAGCCAAGCCTTACGAGCGGATACGCAGTATTTT
.	TRBV7-2	TRBJ1-3	.	CASSPQLSGNTIYF	TGTGCCAGCAGCCCCCAACTATCTGGAAACACCATATATTTT
.	TRBV6-6	TRBJ2-2	.	CASSLPQVGELFF	TGTGCCAGCAGTCTACCTCAGGTCGGGGAGCTGTTTTTT
.	TRBV7-2	TRBJ2-7	TRBD2	CASSWASGSYEQYF	TGTGCCAGCAGCTGGGCTAGCGGGTCCTACGAGCAGTACTTC
.	TRBV5-1	TRBJ1-2	.	CASSLDSYGYTF	TGCGCCAGCAGCTTGGACAGCTATGGCTACACCTTC
.	TRBV7-2	TRBJ1-2	.	CASSRATGTARGYTF	TGTGCCAGCAGCCGCGCGACGGGGACGGCTCGTGGCTACACCTTC
.	TRBV10-3	TRBJ2-2	.	CAISELATNTGELFF	TGTGCCATCAGTGAGTTAGCTACGAACACCGGGGAGCTGTTTTTT
once	TRBV5-1	TRBJ2-3	.	CASSPLRGRSTDTQYF	TGCGCCAGCAGCCCTCTGAGAGGCCGCAGCACAGATACGCAGTATTTT
few	TRBV6-1	TRBJ1-5	.	CASSPRAERPQHF	TGTGCCAGCAGTCCCCGGGCCGAAAGGCCCCAGCATTTT
.	TRBV2	TRBJ2-2	TRBD1	CATFGTGVGLTGELFF	TGTGCCACGTTCGGGACAGGGGTCGGTCTCACCGGGGAGCTGTTTTTT
.	TRBV28	TRBJ2-7	TRBD1	CASSLRQGIYEQYF	TGTGCCAGCAGCCTAAGACAGGGGATTTACGAGCAGTACTTC